This T cell receptor (beta chain) stems from a study of blood T cell repertoires in COVID-19. Study-wide context: From the United States, Italy and Spain came samples of acute and convalescent COVID-19.

V shed 5 bases and J 3 bases; nucleotides not matched to a gene: 5. This CDR3 has 14 residues. CDR1 and CDR2 (germline): MNHEY, SMNVEV (reference sequence). The Seattle site enrolled patients during active infection and followed them longitudinally. This clone was recorded once. Study processing details: Counts of nucleated cells, estimated from reference gene primer amplification, were obtained. Clones were read by immunoSEQ multiplex PCR, and TCRdb kept only the in-frame ones, dropping some. V, J and clone size derive from that table, while D and trimming were established from the DNA sequence. The data contain approximately 50,000 clones, 81% of them seen just once; the ten biggest clones take up around a quarter.

The clonotype comes from a woman of 80 years or more with COVID-19, enrolled during active disease. This chain links TRBV27 with TRBJ2-7; 9 bases match TRBD1. Sequencing was done on a sample of peripheral blood. CDR3 in DNA: TGTGCCAGCAGTCGAAGGACAGGGGTCTACGAGCAGTACTTC. Translation gives CASSRRTGVYEQYF.